This is a list of T cell receptor beta chains from one sample in a study of cytomegalovirus exposure and HLA in healthy donors. Sequencing used immunoSEQ multiplex PCR; TCRdb keeps in-frame clones, though not all of them. The repertoire includes 110,000 to 150,000 clones, about 94% of them detected once, and 1.5% to 2% sits in the top ten. Specimen: PBMCs. The receptors here all came from a young man in good health and CMV-seropositive. The CDR3 runs from the conserved cysteine through the conserved F or W. Fields, in order: clone size, J gene, V gene, CDR3 length, D gene, CDR3 DNA, CDR3 protein. The D gene is left open where the match is weak. Clone size is shown for a subset of rows, as once, few, many or a class of expanded clone.

once TRBJ2-7 TRBV19 15 - TGTGCCAGTAGTCCTCTCGTGGGGGCCACCTACGAGCAGTACTTC CASSPLVGATYEQYF
- TRBJ1-1 TRBV2 15 TRBD1 TGTGCCAGCAGTGGGGGGACAGGGATGAACACTGAAGCTTTCTTT CASSGGTGMNTEAFF
- TRBJ2-7 TRBV12-1 12 - TGTGCCAGCAGCCCGGGGTTTTACGAGCAGTACTTC CASSPGFYEQYF
- TRBJ2-1 TRBV5-1 15 TRBD1 TGCGCCAGCAGCTTGGTTGGACAGGGATACAATGAGCAGTTCTTC CASSLVGQGYNEQFF
- TRBJ2-1 TRBV7-7 11 - TGTGCCAGCAGCGGGGGACTCGGCACATTCTTC CASSGGLGTFF
- TRBJ2-1 TRBV28 15 TRBD2 TGTGCCAGCAGCTCCTTAGCGGGAGGGTTGAATGAGCAGTTCTTC CASSSLAGGLNEQFF
- TRBJ2-1 TRBV27 13 - TGTGCAGCAGGCGAGGGCCCAAGGGTGGAGCAGTTCTTC CAAGEGPRVEQFF
- TRBJ1-3 TRBV21-1 17 - TGTGCCAGCAGCACGATGACAGGGCAGAGCTCTGGAAACACCATATATTTT CASSTMTGQSSGNTIYF
- TRBJ1-1 TRBV5-1 14 - TGCGCCAGCAGCTTGGAAGGGGATGACACTGAAGCTTTCTTT CASSLEGDDTEAFF
- TRBJ2-1 TRBV4-2 16 - TGTGCCAGCAGCCAAGCCCCCAGAGGGAGAGTTAGTGAGCAGTTCTTC CASSQAPRGRVSEQFF
- TRBJ2-1 TRBV11-1 15 TRBD1 TGTGCCAGCAGCTTCCTGACAGGGGGCGTCGATGAGCAGTTCTTC CASSFLTGGVDEQFF
once TRBJ1-1 TRBV20-1 11 - TGCAGTGCTACCCCTACAGGGCAAGCTTTCTTT CSATPTGQAFF
- TRBJ1-1 TRBV28 15 TRBD1 TGTGCCAGCAGCCCAGGAGGACAGGGTGACACTGAAGCTTTCTTT CASSPGGQGDTEAFF
- TRBJ1-1 TRBV27 15 - TGTGCCAGCAGTTTATCTCGATCGGTGAACACTGAAGCTTTCTTT CASSLSRSVNTEAFF
- TRBJ2-3 TRBV5-5 14 - TGTGCCAGCAGCTTGGGGTCGGGCACAGATACGCAGTATTTT CASSLGSGTDTQYF
- TRBJ2-1 TRBV7-6 14 - TGTGCCAGCAGCTTAGCGGGAGGCCCCAATGAGCAGTTCTTC CASSLAGGPNEQFF
- TRBJ2-1 TRBV27 14 - TGTGCCAGCAGTTTATTTGTGGCAGACAATGAGCAGTTCTTC CASSLFVADNEQFF
- TRBJ2-3 TRBV6-1 17 - TGTGCCAGCAGTGATCCTGTCACTCTTACGAGCACAGATACGCAGTATTTT CASSDPVTLTSTDTQYF
- TRBJ2-5 TRBV9 15 TRBD2 TGTGCCAGCAGCGTAGGAACTAGCGGGAGTGAGACCCAGTACTTC CASSVGTSGSETQYF
- TRBJ2-2 TRBV27 17 TRBD1 TGTGCCAGCAGCTTCCACCTAAGACAGGGGCACACCGGGGAGCTGTTTTTT CASSFHLRQGHTGELFF
- TRBJ2-1 TRBV28 13 TRBD2 TGTGCCAGCAGTAGCGGGAGCTGGAATGAGCAGTTCTTC CASSSGSWNEQFF
once TRBJ1-6 TRBV5-1 15 TRBD1 TGCGCCAGCAGCTTTCGGGACAGGGAGTCAGCACCCCTCCACTTT CASSFRDRESAPLHF
- TRBJ2-3 TRBV27 18 TRBD2 TGTGCCAGCAGTTTATTCGGGGTAGCGGGAGGGCCCTCAGATACGCAGTATTTT CASSLFGVAGGPSDTQYF
- TRBJ2-2 TRBV5-1 15 TRBD1 TGCGCCAGCAGCCTTCGGACAGGGGACACCGGGGAGCTGTTTTTT CASSLRTGDTGELFF
- TRBJ2-5 TRBV29-1 13 TRBD1 TGCAGCGTGGGGACAGGGAAAGGGGAGACCCAGTACTTC CSVGTGKGETQYF
- TRBJ2-1 TRBV5-4 16 TRBD2 TGTGCCAGCAGCTTGCCCCCTAGCGGGGCCTACAATGAGCAGTTCTTC CASSLPPSGAYNEQFF
- TRBJ2-3 TRBV13 12 - TGTGCCAGCAGCCCGCCGGAGGGTACGCAGTATTTT CASSPPEGTQYF
- TRBJ1-3 TRBV5-1 16 TRBD1 TGCGCCAGCAGCCGCATCCCGGGACAGGGTCAAAACACCATATATTTT CASSRIPGQGQNTIYF
once TRBJ2-7 TRBV5-6 16 - TGTGCCAGCAGCAGTGGGCCTAGCGCGAGCTCCTACGAGCAGTACTTC CASSSGPSASSYEQYF
- TRBJ1-1 TRBV4-1 15 - TGCGCCAGCAGCCAAGTTTGGACACAGAACACTGAAGCTTTCTTT CASSQVWTQNTEAFF
- TRBJ1-2 TRBV4-1 17 - TGCGCCAGCAGCCCCGTTCCCCCAGGGGCCACTAACTATGGCTACACCTTC CASSPVPPGATNYGYTF
- TRBJ1-5 TRBV7-3 17 - TGTGCCAGCACTAGAACAGGGCTACCGACCCCTAATCAGCCCCAGCATTTT CASTRTGLPTPNQPQHF
- TRBJ2-5 TRBV5-1 15 TRBD1 TGCGCCAGCAGCACCGACAGGGGACTGGGAGAGACCCAGTACTTC CASSTDRGLGETQYF
- TRBJ1-2 TRBV27 13 TRBD1 TGTGCCAGTAATAAAGCAGGGGGCATGGGCTACACCTTC CASNKAGGMGYTF
- TRBJ2-5 TRBV19 14 - TGTGCCAGTAGTATTACGACTAGACAAGAGACCCAGTACTTC CASSITTRQETQYF
- TRBJ2-1 TRBV5-5 16 - TGTGCCAGCAGCTCCTTACTACAGGGAAGGGGAAATGAGCAGTTCTTC CASSSLLQGRGNEQFF
- TRBJ1-1 TRBV7-9 15 - TGTGCCAGCAGCTCTCTGTGGGCCCCAAACACTGAAGCTTTCTTT CASSSLWAPNTEAFF
few TRBJ2-1 TRBV27 14 - TGTGCCAGCAGTTCCGGGTCCCTCCGGGTTAGGCAGTTCTTC CASSSGSLRVRQFF
- TRBJ1-5 TRBV7-6 19 TRBD1 TGTGCCAGCAGCTTATCTTCCGGGACAGGGGTTTTCGGCAATCAGCCCCAGCATTTT CASSLSSGTGVFGNQPQHF
- TRBJ2-1 TRBV19 16 TRBD2 TGTGCCAGTAGCAAACTAGCGGGAGAGGGATACAATGAGCAGTTCTTC CASSKLAGEGYNEQFF
- TRBJ2-3 TRBV6-4 13 - TGTGCCAGCAGTGACCACGCAGGGGATACGCAGTATTTT CASSDHAGDTQYF
- TRBJ1-1 TRBV5-1 14 - TGCGCCAGCAGCTTGGACCCGCGAAGTACTGAAGCTTTCTTT CASSLDPRSTEAFF
- TRBJ2-2 TRBV9 16 - TGTGCCAGCAGCGTAGATGCGACACCGAACACCGGGGAGCTGTTTTTT CASSVDATPNTGELFF
few TRBJ1-1 TRBV2 14 - TGTGCCAGCAGCCTGGAGACAGATGGGACTGAAGCTTTCTTT CASSLETDGTEAFF
- TRBJ1-3 TRBV11-2 14 - TGTGCCAGCAGCTTAGATCGTTCTGGAAACACCATATATTTT CASSLDRSGNTIYF
- TRBJ2-2 TRBV13 15 TRBD2 TGTGCCAGCGTCTCCCGGGGGGAGAACACCGGGGAGCTGTTTTTT CASVSRGENTGELFF
- TRBJ1-4 TRBV27 15 - TGTGCCAGCAGGGTACCGGGTTGGGCTAATGAAAAACTGTTTTTT CASRVPGWANEKLFF
- TRBJ2-4 TRBV7-2 12 - TGTGCCAGCAGCTTAGGGGAGAGCATTCAGTACTTC CASSLGESIQYF
- TRBJ1-2 TRBV7-2 16 TRBD1 TGTGCCAGCAGCTTATTACCTGGGACAGGGGGCTATGGCTACACCTTC CASSLLPGTGGYGYTF
- TRBJ2-3 TRBV28 13 - TGTGCCAGCAGCACAGTAGGGGGAGATACGCAGTATTTT CASSTVGGDTQYF
- TRBJ2-1 TRBV9 13 - TGTGCCAGCAGCGCACAGGGTTACAATGAGCAGTTCTTC CASSAQGYNEQFF
- TRBJ1-2 TRBV9 14 - TGTGCCAGCAGCGTAGGATCGGGAGACTATGGCTACACCTTC CASSVGSGDYGYTF
- TRBJ2-5 TRBV6-6 14 TRBD1 TGTGCCAGCAGTAACCCGGGACAGCAAGAGACCCAGTACTTC CASSNPGQQETQYF
- TRBJ2-2 TRBV9 15 - TGTGCCAGCAGCGTAGGGCAGGGAGGCCCCGGGGAGCTGTTTTTT CASSVGQGGPGELFF
- TRBJ2-3 TRBV13 12 - TGTGCCAGCAGCGAGCGCACAGATACGCAGTATTTT CASSERTDTQYF